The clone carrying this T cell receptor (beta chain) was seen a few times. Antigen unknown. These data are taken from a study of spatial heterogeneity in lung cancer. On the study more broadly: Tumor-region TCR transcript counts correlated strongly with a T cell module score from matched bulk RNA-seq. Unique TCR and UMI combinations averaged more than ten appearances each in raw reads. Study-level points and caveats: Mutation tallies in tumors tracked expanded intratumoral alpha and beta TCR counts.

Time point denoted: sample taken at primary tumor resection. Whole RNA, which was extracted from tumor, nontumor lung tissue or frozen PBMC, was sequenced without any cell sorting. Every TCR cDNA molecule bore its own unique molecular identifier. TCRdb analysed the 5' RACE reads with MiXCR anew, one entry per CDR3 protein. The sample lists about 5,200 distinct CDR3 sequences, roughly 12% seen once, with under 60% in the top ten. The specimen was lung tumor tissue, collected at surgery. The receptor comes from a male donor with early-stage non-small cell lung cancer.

CDR3 region: CASSLDRGLAGGFYNEQFF. In DNA form, the CDR3 reads TGTGCCAGCAGCTTAGACCGGGGACTAGCGGGAGGATTCTACAATGAGCAGTTCTTC. This chain uses TRBV7-9 with TRBJ2-1, with TRBD2 matching 15 bases. CDR3 size: 19 residues. V was clipped by 1 base and J by 3 bases; unmatched bases: 7. The germline gives CDR1 SEHNR, CDR2 FQNEAQ (reference sequence).